These T cell receptor beta chains were read from a single sample in a study of blood T cell repertoires in COVID-19. Assay: immunoSEQ multiplex PCR; the TCRdb copy retains only in-frame clones and omits some. The sample records some 260,000 clones, about 93% being singletons. The sequencing input was PBMCs or T cells enriched from blood (not recorded which). The receptors here all came from a woman aged 18 to 35 who had recovered from COVID-19. The CDR3 runs from the conserved cysteine through the conserved F or W. A D gene is named only where the DNA matches it firmly. Expanded clones get a size class; other rows say once, few or many, or leave the size out.

d_gene | j_gene | v_gene | abundance | CDR3aa | CDR3nt
NA | TRBJ2-1 | TRBV10-3 | NA | CAISESRDEQFF | TGTGCCATCAGTGAGTCCCGCGATGAGCAGTTCTTC
TRBD1 | TRBJ2-3 | TRBV7-3 | NA | CASSPSPGQGFHTQYF | TGTGCCAGCAGTCCTTCCCCGGGACAGGGGTTTCATACGCAGTATTTT
NA | TRBJ1-1 | TRBV6-1 | NA | CASSETGPTEAFF | TGTGCCAGCAGTGAAACAGGCCCCACTGAAGCTTTCTTT
TRBD1 | TRBJ2-5 | TRBV5-6 | NA | CASSRYRGETQYF | TGTGCCAGCAGCCGATACAGGGGAGAGACCCAGTACTTC
TRBD2 | TRBJ2-3 | TRBV2 | NA | CASRERLAGISTDTQYF | TGTGCCAGCAGGGAAAGACTAGCGGGTATTAGCACAGATACGCAGTATTTT
TRBD1 | TRBJ2-2 | TRBV7-3 | NA | CASSSSGTGVRTGELFF | TGTGCCAGCAGCTCGTCCGGGACAGGGGTTCGGACCGGGGAGCTGTTTTTT
TRBD1 | TRBJ2-6 | TRBV4-1 | NA | CASSPRDRRSSGANVLTF | TGCGCCAGCAGCCCCCGGGACAGGCGCAGCTCTGGGGCCAACGTCCTGACTTTC
TRBD2 | TRBJ2-1 | TRBV10-2 | NA | CASSPGLAYNEQFF | TGCGCCAGCAGCCCGGGACTAGCCTACAATGAGCAGTTCTTC
NA | TRBJ1-2 | TRBV16 | NA | CASSQVPGDNYGYTF | TGTGCCAGCAGCCAAGTGCCAGGGGATAACTATGGCTACACCTTC
TRBD2 | TRBJ2-1 | TRBV4-1 | NA | CASSPREGNEQFF | TGCGCCAGCAGCCCTCGGGAGGGCAATGAGCAGTTCTTC
TRBD2 | TRBJ2-7 | TRBV19 | NA | CASSVQGGSGEQYF | TGTGCCAGTAGTGTGCAGGGAGGGTCGGGCGAGCAGTACTTC
TRBD1 | TRBJ1-2 | TRBV5-4 | NA | CASSLSPGGLIRGYTF | TGTGCCAGCAGCTTGTCCCCAGGGGGCTTAATTCGGGGCTACACCTTC
NA | TRBJ2-6 | TRBV5-1 | NA | CASSMGQGANVLTF | TGCGCCAGCAGTATGGGGCAGGGGGCCAACGTCCTGACTTTC
TRBD2 | TRBJ2-5 | TRBV5-4 | NA | CASSGTSDQETQYF | TGTGCCAGCAGCGGTACTAGCGACCAAGAGACCCAGTACTTC
NA | TRBJ1-1 | TRBV7-9 | once | CASSLQGSLAEAFF | TGTGCCAGCAGCTTGCAGGGCTCCCTCGCTGAAGCTTTCTTT
TRBD2 | TRBJ2-2 | TRBV2 | NA | CARSLAGASTGELFF | TGTGCCAGGAGTCTAGCGGGGGCCAGCACCGGGGAGCTGTTTTTT
TRBD1 | TRBJ1-1 | TRBV10-3 | NA | CATGTGGWYAEAFF | TGTGCCACCGGGACAGGGGGTTGGTACGCTGAAGCTTTCTTT
TRBD1 | TRBJ1-2 | TRBV27 | NA | CASSPTGVVHGYTF | TGTGCCAGCAGTCCCACAGGGGTGGTACATGGCTACACCTTC
TRBD2 | TRBJ2-2 | TRBV9 | NA | CASSSGGDTGELFF | TGTGCCAGCAGTAGCGGGGGTGATACCGGGGAGCTGTTTTTT
TRBD1 | TRBJ1-1 | TRBV3-1/TRBV3-2 | NA | CASSLGTGSEAFF | TGTGCCAGCAGCCTAGGGACAGGATCCGAAGCTTTCTTT
TRBD1 | TRBJ1-3 | TRBV5-4 | NA | CASSQGQGYGNTIYF | TGTGCCAGCAGCCAGGGACAGGGGTATGGAAACACCATATATTTT
TRBD1 | TRBJ1-5 | TRBV27 | NA | CASTTGENQPQHF | TGTGCCAGCACGACAGGGGAGAATCAGCCCCAGCATTTT
TRBD1 | TRBJ1-2 | TRBV19 | NA | CAPPSWRDRGQGYTF | TGTGCCCCACCTTCCTGGAGGGACAGGGGGCAAGGCTACACCTTC
NA | TRBJ1-4 | TRBV10-3 | NA | CAISGEGATNEKLFF | TGTGCCATCAGTGGAGAAGGGGCAACTAATGAAAAACTGTTTTTT
NA | TRBJ2-5 | TRBV2 | NA | CASSNSGSVETQYF | TGTGCCAGCAGTAACAGTGGGAGCGTGGAGACCCAGTACTTC
NA | TRBJ2-7 | TRBV19 | NA | CASSIARGNSYEQYF | TGTGCCAGTAGTATAGCGAGAGGTAACTCCTACGAGCAGTACTTC
TRBD1 | TRBJ2-3 | TRBV5-1 | NA | CASSLKGATDTQYF | TGCGCCAGCAGCTTGAAGGGGGCCACAGATACGCAGTATTTT
NA | TRBJ1-3 | TRBV28 | NA | CASGSNGESSGNTIYF | TGTGCCAGCGGGAGTAACGGGGAGAGCTCTGGAAACACCATATATTTT
NA | TRBJ1-1 | TRBV11-1 | NA | CASSSYLQSGNTEAFF | TGTGCCAGCAGCTCCTACTTACAATCAGGGAACACTGAAGCTTTCTTT
NA | TRBJ1-2 | TRBV28 | NA | CASSFARSYGYTF | TGTGCCAGCAGTTTCGCCAGATCTTATGGCTACACCTTC
TRBD2 | TRBJ2-1 | TRBV9 | NA | CASSGTSVLDEQFF | TGTGCCAGCTCCGGGACTAGCGTTTTGGATGAGCAGTTCTTC
NA | TRBJ2-3 | TRBV9 | NA | CASSGQTATGNTQYF | TGTGCCAGCAGCGGGCAGACGGCAACGGGAAATACGCAGTATTTT
NA | TRBJ1-2 | TRBV11-2 | NA | CASSHGVIRTDYTF | TGTGCCAGCAGCCATGGAGTTATTCGGACAGATTACACCTTC
TRBD1 | TRBJ1-2 | TRBV24-1 | NA | CATSETGSYTF | TGTGCCACCAGTGAGACAGGGAGCTACACCTTC
NA | TRBJ1-1 | TRBV27 | NA | CASSLRGWGPEAFF | TGTGCCAGCAGTTTAAGAGGTTGGGGCCCTGAAGCTTTCTTT
NA | TRBJ1-4 | TRBV7-2 | NA | CASSFQAGLGEKLFF | TGTGCCAGCAGCTTCCAGGCAGGGCTGGGTGAAAAACTGTTTTTT
NA | TRBJ1-1 | TRBV29-1 | NA | CSAERGLGNTEAFF | TGCAGCGCCGAGCGGGGCCTTGGGAACACTGAAGCTTTCTTT
TRBD2 | TRBJ2-1 | TRBV2 | NA | CASSGTGTSVSEQFF | TGTGCCAGCAGTGGGACCGGGACTAGCGTCAGTGAGCAGTTCTTC
NA | TRBJ2-5 | TRBV9 | NA | CASSVATTPETQYF | TGTGCCAGCAGCGTAGCCACGACTCCGGAGACCCAGTACTTC
NA | TRBJ2-4 | TRBV5-6 | NA | CASSGYRIALAKNIQYF | TGTGCCAGCAGCGGTTACAGGATCGCGCTAGCCAAAAACATTCAGTACTTC
NA | TRBJ1-1 | TRBV2 | NA | CASMGAREAFF | TGTGCCAGCATGGGGGCGCGGGAAGCTTTCTTT
TRBD1 | TRBJ1-4 | TRBV10-3 | NA | CAIGAGGTANEKLFF | TGTGCCATCGGGGCAGGGGGGACGGCTAATGAAAAACTGTTTTTT
NA | TRBJ2-6 | TRBV4-1 | NA | CASTRFPGANVLTF | TGCGCCAGCACGAGGTTTCCTGGGGCCAACGTCCTGACTTTC
NA | TRBJ2-7 | TRBV3-1/TRBV3-2 | NA | CASSLGAGEQYF | TGTGCCAGCAGTCTCGGCGCGGGAGAGCAGTACTTC
TRBD2 | TRBJ2-7 | TRBV7-8 | few | CASSLYGAGGHRYEQYF | TGTGCCAGCAGCTTATACGGCGCGGGGGGACATCGCTACGAGCAGTACTTC
NA | TRBJ1-4 | TRBV24-1 | NA | CATSDPSGTIEKLFF | TGTGCCACCAGTGATCCGTCCGGGACAATCGAAAAACTGTTTTTT
NA | TRBJ1-1 | TRBV28 | NA | CASSTENTEAFF | TGTGCCAGCAGCACAGAGAACACTGAAGCTTTCTTT
TRBD2 | TRBJ2-7 | TRBV11-1 | NA | CASSLAGVTYEQYF | TGTGCCAGCAGCCTAGCGGGAGTCACCTACGAGCAGTACTTC
NA | TRBJ1-1 | TRBV6-5 | NA | CASSYLQGRTEAFF | TGTGCCAGCAGTTACCTCCAGGGGCGAACTGAAGCTTTCTTT
NA | TRBJ1-2 | TRBV19 | NA | CATLGHLNYGYTF | TGTGCCACCCTAGGACACCTCAACTATGGCTACACCTTC
TRBD1 | TRBJ2-2 | TRBV6-1 | NA | CASSDDRGANTGELFF | TGTGCCAGCAGTGATGACAGGGGCGCGAACACCGGGGAGCTGTTTTTT
NA | TRBJ1-5 | TRBV7-9 | NA | CASSPSAGEVQPQHF | TGTGCCAGCAGCCCATCAGCCGGGGAAGTTCAGCCCCAGCATTTT
TRBD1 | TRBJ1-1 | TRBV6-5 | NA | CTAGTGNTEAFF | TGTACAGCCGGGACAGGGAACACTGAAGCTTTCTTT